The 8 T cell receptor beta chains listed next were all sequenced from one sample in a study of OX40 agonist ivuxolimab in advanced cancers. Method: immunoSEQ multiplex PCR; TCRdb's copy keeps in-frame clones and lacks some. The sample consists of roughly 50,000 clones, 86% of them appearing once. The sample consisted of CD4+ or CD8+ T cells sorted from blood, taken in a trial of the OX40 agonist ivuxolimab. The receptor source for this set is an adult with an advanced solid tumor such as melanoma, head and neck, liver or kidney cancer.

The DNA for the CDR3 is TGCGCCAGCTCCTCGGGGAACCCCTATAATTCACCCCTCCACTTT. Translating gives CASSSGNPYNSPLHF. The chain combines TRBV5-1 with TRBJ1-6; no firm D call. Germline values: CDR1 SGHRS, CDR2 YFSETQ. The CDR3 runs to 15 residues. V lost 7 bases, J lost 2 bases, and 13 bases lay in between.

This clone was seen a single time. The chain carries TRBV5-1 and TRBJ2-3; D ambiguous. Germline V gene sequence: CDR1 SGHRS, CDR2 YFSETQ. The CDR3 has 14 amino acids. V was clipped by 6 bases and J by 0 bases, with 11 bases between them. The DNA for the CDR3 is TGCGCCAGCATATCCGGCCCTAGCACAGATACGCAGTATTTT. Translated, it gives CASISGPSTDTQYF.

In DNA, the CDR3 is TGTGCCAGCAGCCCTCAGGGAACGAACACTGAAGCTTTCTTT. Amino acids: CASSPQGTNTEAFF. The chain has TRBV11-1 and TRBJ1-1; D may be TRBD1 (5 bases). The germline V gene encodes CDR1 SGHAT and CDR2 FQDESV (reference sequence). The V end was cut by 5 bases, the J end by 1 base, with 11 bases between. The CDR3 loop spans 14 amino acids.

The gene calls are TRBV19 and TRBJ1-1; D remains ambiguous. CDR1 is LNHDA and CDR2 is SQIVND in the germline V gene (reference sequence). The CDR3 runs 17 residues. Trimming cost V 3 bases and J 4 bases, with 21 bases left between them. CDR3 DNA sequence: TGTGCCAGTAGTATCAGACCTGTCAGCTTTACTGGCACTGAAGCTTTCTTT. Amino acid sequence: CASSIRPVSFTGTEAFF.

V is TRBV6-5 and J is TRBJ1-2; TRBD1 matches 7 bases. CDR3 length equals 14 residues. Germline CDR1 MNHEY, CDR2 SVGAGI. With 7 bases clipped from V and 0 bases from J, the junction kept 5 bases outside the gene matches. As DNA, the CDR3 is TGTGCCAGCAAGGGACAGACCACTAACTATGGCTACACCTTC. Translating it yields CASKGQTTNYGYTF.

The genes are TRBV11-2 and TRBJ2-7; 15 positions match TRBD2. This CDR3 is built from 17 residues. The germline CDR1 and CDR2 sequences are SGHAT and FQNNGV. V gave up 5 bases and J gave up 5 bases; unmatched junction bases: 10. The CDR3, as DNA: TGTGCCAGCAGCCCGCGGACTAGCGGGGGGGCCGCCCACGAGCAGTACTTC. Residues: CASSPRTSGGAAHEQYF.

This clone has only a few counts. The chain has TRBV28 and TRBJ1-2; a weak D match, TRBD1 (5 bases). V was shortened by 2 bases and J by 2 bases, with 6 bases between the two germline ends. The V gene's germline CDR1 is MDHEN and CDR2 SYDVKM. The CDR3 is made up of 13 amino acids. The CDR3 spells CASSLGHNYGYTF. The CDR3 DNA reads as TGTGCCAGCAGTTTAGGACACAACTATGGCTACACCTTC.

This clone was counted only a few times. The chain has TRBV11-1 and TRBJ1-1, with TRBD1 identical over 8 bases. Germline CDR1 is SGHAT and CDR2 is FQDESV (reference sequence). The CDR3 contains 14 residues. Trimming took 5 bases from V and 4 from J; bases not matched to a gene: 6. CDR3 loop: CASSRGQGSTEAFF. The DNA for the CDR3 is TGTGCCAGCAGCCGAGGACAGGGAAGCACTGAAGCTTTCTTT.